The 2 T cell receptor beta chains below all came from one sample that was sequenced in a study of blood T cell repertoires in COVID-19. TCRdb's copy holds only in-frame clones and misses some; the assay was immunoSEQ multiplex PCR. Of tens of thousands of clones detected, about 90% appear once; the ten largest clones hold approximately 16%. Material: peripheral blood. These TCRs come from a human donor with active COVID-19. The donor label of this sample is uncertain.

This sequence joins TRBV5-5 and TRBJ1-1; no clear D. From germline, CDR1 is SGHKS and CDR2 YYEKEE (reference sequence). This CDR3 region has 15 residues. V was shortened by 0 bases and J by 6 bases, with 15 bases between the two germline ends. In nucleotides, the CDR3 is TGTGCCAGCAGCTTGGCCATTGAGTACGGGTCTGAAGCTTTCTTT. This gives the protein CASSLAIEYGSEAFF.

This chain links TRBV7-2 with TRBJ2-3, with TRBD1 identical over 10 bases. CDR1 SGHTA and CDR2 FQGNSA come from the germline V gene. The CDR3 is 17 amino acids. The junction had 13 bases not matched to a gene; V was cut back by 5 bases and J by 5 bases. CDR3 amino acids: CASSRTGGFGGLDTQYF. The CDR3 DNA reads as TGTGCCAGCAGCCGGACAGGGGGTTTTGGGGGGCTAGATACGCAGTATTTT. The whole variable domain, filled in from reference TRBV7-2 and TRBJ2-3, reads GAGVSQSPSNKVTEKGKDVELRCDPISGHTALYWYRQSLGQGLEFLIYFQGNSAPDKSGLPSDRFSAERTGGSVSTLTIQRTQQEDSAVYLCASSRTGGFGGLDTQYFGPGTRLTVL.